A single sample gave rise to the 20 T cell receptor beta chains below, sequenced in a study of CD8 T cells in Susac syndrome. RNA amounts of about 0.5 to 1 ug underwent reverse transcription with random hexamers. MiXCR was run by TCRdb on the immunoSEQ multiplex PCR reads, yielding one entry per CDR3 protein. The sample records fewer than 200,000 distinct CDR3 sequences, 85% to 95% being singletons. The sequencing input was CD4+ T cells from PBMCs. These receptors were taken from a human donor with Susac syndrome.

The gene calls are TRBV7-9 and TRBJ1-1; D remains ambiguous. CDR3 length: 12 amino acids. Trimming removed 6 bases at V and 9 bases at J, with 14 bases between. Germline loops: CDR1 SEHNR, CDR2 FQNEAQ (reference sequence). The CDR3 loop is CASRDVSPQAFF. CDR3 in DNA: TGTGCCAGCAGGGATGTATCCCCTCAAGCTTTCTTT. Based on the CDR3 plus reference TRBV7-9 and TRBJ1-1, the full variable domain is DTGVSQNPRHKITKRGQNVTFRCDPISEHNRLYWYRQTLGQGPEFLTYFQNEAQLEKSRLLSDRFSAERPKGSFSTLEIQRTEQGDSAMYLCASRDVSPQAFFGQGTRLTVV.

The chain couples TRBV12-3 or TRBV12-4 to TRBJ1-1, with a tentative D call TRBD1 (5 bases). The V end lost 5 bases, the J end lost 1 base, and 8 bases lay between the germline ends. The CDR3 contains 13 residues. This chain's CDR3 is CASSRDRNTEAFF. In nucleotides, the CDR3 is TGTGCCAGCAGTCGCGACAGGAACACTGAAGCTTTCTTT.

This rearrangement joins TRBV12-3 or TRBV12-4 to TRBJ1-5; 10 bases match TRBD1. Trimming at V came to 0 bases and at J to 5 bases, leaving 1 base not matched to a gene. The CDR3 is 15 residues long. This CDR3 is CASSLATGGHQPQHF. The CDR3 DNA is TGTGCCAGCAGTTTAGCGACAGGGGGCCATCAGCCCCAGCATTTT.

This clonotype was recorded once. The rearrangement links TRBV6-6 to TRBJ1-4; the D is unclear. Trimming took off 7 bases at V and 0 bases at J, with 15 bases between the two ends. Germline V lookup: CDR1 MNHNY, CDR2 SVGAGI (reference sequence). The CDR3 runs to 16 residues. CDR3 sequence: CASILGQSATNEKLFF. CDR3 DNA sequence: TGTGCCAGCATCCTAGGGCAGTCTGCAACTAATGAAAAACTGTTTTTT.

The chain employs TRBV29-1 and TRBJ2-1; 9 bases are a match to TRBD2. The V gene's germline CDR1 is SQVTM and CDR2 ANQGSEA. V was clipped by 4 bases and J by 5 bases; unmatched bases: 15. There are 17 residues in the CDR3. The chain's CDR3 is CSVGGGGAIGGNNEQFF. The CDR3 DNA is TGCAGCGTTGGAGGCGGGGGGGCGATTGGGGGAAACAATGAGCAGTTCTTC.

The chain recombines TRBV20-1 with TRBJ2-1; possibly TRBD1 or TRBD2 for D (7 bases each). Trimming took off 3 bases at V and 14 bases at J, with 20 bases between the two ends. The CDR3 sequence is 13 residues long. Germline V gene lookup returns CDR1 DFQATT and CDR2 SNEGSKA (reference sequence). The CDR3 here is CSARDRLAAVEFF. The DNA for the CDR3 is TGCAGTGCTAGGGACAGGCTAGCGGCGGTGGAGTTCTTC.

The chain carries TRBV6-5 and TRBJ1-1, with no clear D. Trimming left V 6 bases short and J 1 base short, with 9 bases between. Germline V gene lookup returns CDR1 MNHEY and CDR2 SVGAGI. The CDR3 is 13 residues long. The chain's CDR3 is CASSLDWNTEAFF. The CDR3 DNA reads TGTGCCAGCAGCCTCGACTGGAACACTGAAGCTTTCTTT.

The chain has TRBV6-6 and TRBJ2-2; D is undetermined. V lost 7 bases and J 0 bases, leaving 6 bases between the germline ends. Germline loops: CDR1 MNHNY, CDR2 SVGAGI (reference sequence). The CDR3 covers 13 residues. The CDR3 sequence: CASKPSNTGELFF. CDR3 bases: TGTGCCAGCAAGCCTTCGAACACCGGGGAGCTGTTTTTT.

This chain connects TRBV6-5 to TRBJ2-1; no reliable D call. This CDR3 contains 17 residues. The germline CDR1 and CDR2 sequences are MNHEY and SVGAGI. V shed 0 bases and J shed 4 bases, with 16 bases lying between them. The CDR3 DNA is TGTGCCAGCAGTTACTCTCCACCACTTGGGATTTACAATGAGCAGTTCTTC. Its protein is CASSYSPPLGIYNEQFF.

This chain joins TRBV9 and TRBJ2-1, with 11 bases matching TRBD2. Germline CDR1 reads SGDLS; CDR2 reads YYNGEE. V was pared by 0 bases and J by 2 bases, with 4 bases of the junction left unmatched. The CDR3 is 17 residues long. Written as DNA, the CDR3 is TGTGCCAGCAGCGTAGGTAGCGGGGGGGCCCCCTACAATGAGCAGTTCTTC. This sequence encodes CASSVGSGGAPYNEQFF.

The V and J genes are TRBV7-9 and TRBJ2-1; D may be TRBD2 (5 bases). Trimming cost V 5 bases and J 8 bases, with 19 bases left between them. Germline V lookup: CDR1 SEHNR, CDR2 FQNEAQ (reference sequence). The CDR3 has 15 residues. The CDR3 loop is CASSRTGLSSDEQFF. CDR3 DNA sequence: TGTGCCAGCAGCCGAACCGGACTCTCTTCGGATGAGCAGTTCTTC. The whole variable domain, filled in from reference TRBV7-9 and TRBJ2-1, reads DTGVSQNPRHKITKRGQNVTFRCDPISEHNRLYWYRQTLGQGPEFLTYFQNEAQLEKSRLLSDRFSAERPKGSFSTLEIQRTEQGDSAMYLCASSRTGLSSDEQFFGPGTRLTVL.

V is TRBV12-3 or TRBV12-4 and J is TRBJ2-5; D unclear. Trimming shortened V by 5 bases and J by 5 bases, and 12 bases separated the two germline ends. CDR3 length: 13 amino acids. For the CDR3, the DNA is TGTGCCAGCAGTGCGAGAGTGGCGGAGACCCAGTACTTC. It yields the protein CASSARVAETQYF.

The V and J genes are TRBV5-1 and TRBJ2-5; TRBD1 is a possible D gene (6 bases). V was cut by 8 bases and J by 4 bases, with 18 bases left in between. Germline CDR1 reads SGHRS; CDR2 reads YFSETQ. CDR3 length: 14 residues. DNA of the CDR3: TGCGCCAGTAAACCTACGGACAGCGGAGAGACCCAGTACTTC. This codes for CASKPTDSGETQYF.

The rearrangement links TRBV7-8 to TRBJ1-5; D not resolved. CDR1 is SGHVS and CDR2 is FQNEAQ in the germline V gene. V was clipped by 0 bases and J by 7 bases, with 4 bases between them. There are 12 residues in the CDR3. CDR3 in amino acids: CASSLAGQPQHF. As DNA, the CDR3 is TGTGCCAGCAGCTTAGCCGGACAGCCCCAGCATTTT.

This rearrangement joins TRBV20-1 to TRBJ2-3; 8 bases are a match to TRBD2. The CDR3 totals 14 residues. The V segment lost 2 bases and the J segment 1 base; nucleotides outside the gene matches: 2. The germline gives CDR1 DFQATT, CDR2 SNEGSKA (reference sequence). This CDR3 is CSARIAGRTDTQYF. In DNA form, the CDR3 reads TGCAGTGCTAGAATAGCGGGGCGCACAGATACGCAGTATTTT.

The V and J genes are TRBV29-1 and TRBJ1-1; D perhaps matches TRBD1 (6 bases). This CDR3 region has 14 residues. With 0 bases removed from V and 5 bases from J, the gap between germline ends came to 13 bases. Per germline, CDR1 SQVTM and CDR2 ANQGSEA. In nucleotides, the CDR3 is TGCAGCGTTGAAGAGGGCAAGGGGGGAACTGAAGCTTTCTTT. This translates into CSVEEGKGGTEAFF.

The chain carries TRBV7-9 and TRBJ1-2; D call uncertain. CDR1 and CDR2 (germline): SEHNR, FQNEAQ (reference sequence). V gave up 5 bases and J gave up 5 bases, with 12 bases separating them. The length of the CDR3 is 13 residues. The chain's CDR3 is CASSGAGLYGYTF. CDR3 nucleotides: TGTGCCAGCAGCGGCGCAGGACTTTATGGCTACACCTTC.

A remark on this clonotype: One junction end disagrees with the germline gene, perhaps due to a read error. CDR3 sequence (DNA): TGTGCCAGCGGTTTCAGATCGGGACGTCTCTCCTTC. Translating gives CASGFRSGRLSF. The chain uses TRBV27 and TRBJ1-2; D is perhaps TRBD1 (5 bases). Germline CDR1 is MNHEY and CDR2 is SMNVEV (reference sequence). The CDR3 covers 12 residues.

This chain links TRBV6-5 with TRBJ2-3, with D perhaps matching TRBD2 (6 bases). CDR3 length equals 12 residues. Trimming stripped 4 bases from V and 6 bases from J, with 8 bases between. Germline V gene data show CDR1 as MNHEY and CDR2 as SVGAGI. The CDR3 spells CASSSRGDTQYF. The CDR3 DNA reads as TGTGCCAGCAGTTCCCGGGGGGATACGCAGTATTTT.

The chain uses TRBV6-2 or TRBV6-3 and TRBJ1-1; weak D call: TRBD1 (5 bases). Per the germline V gene, CDR1 is MNHEY and CDR2 is SVGEGT. CDR3 length equals 12 residues. The CDR3 sequence: CASNGGYTEAFF. CDR3 nucleotide sequence: TGTGCGTCCAATGGGGGGTATACTGAAGCTTTCTTT.